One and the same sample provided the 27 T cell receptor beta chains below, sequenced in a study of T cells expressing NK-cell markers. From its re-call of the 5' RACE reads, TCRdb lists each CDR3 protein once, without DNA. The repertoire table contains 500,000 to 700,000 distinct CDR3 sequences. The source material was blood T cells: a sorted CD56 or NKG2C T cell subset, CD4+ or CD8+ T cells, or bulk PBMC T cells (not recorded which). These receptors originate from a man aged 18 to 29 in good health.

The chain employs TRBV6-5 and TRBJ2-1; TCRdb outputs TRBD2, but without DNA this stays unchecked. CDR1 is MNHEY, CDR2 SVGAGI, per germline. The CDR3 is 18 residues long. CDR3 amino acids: CASGKGLAGQSSYNEQFF.

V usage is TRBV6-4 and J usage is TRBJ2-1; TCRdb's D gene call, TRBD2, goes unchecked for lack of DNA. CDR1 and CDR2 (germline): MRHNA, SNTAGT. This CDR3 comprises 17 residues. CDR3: CASSDSALAGDVYEQFF.

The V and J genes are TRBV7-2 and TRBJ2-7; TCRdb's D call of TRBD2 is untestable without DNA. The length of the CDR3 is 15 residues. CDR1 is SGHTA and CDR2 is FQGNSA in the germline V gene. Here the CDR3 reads CASSLVSGSPYEQYF.

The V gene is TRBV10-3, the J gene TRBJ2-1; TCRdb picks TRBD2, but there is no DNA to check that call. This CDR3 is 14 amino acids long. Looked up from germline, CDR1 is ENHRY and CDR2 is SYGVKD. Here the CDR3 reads CAISILAPDNEQFF.

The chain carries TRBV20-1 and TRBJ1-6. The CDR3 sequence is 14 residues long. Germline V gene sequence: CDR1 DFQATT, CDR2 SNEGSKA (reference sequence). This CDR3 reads CSAREGPPSSPLHF.

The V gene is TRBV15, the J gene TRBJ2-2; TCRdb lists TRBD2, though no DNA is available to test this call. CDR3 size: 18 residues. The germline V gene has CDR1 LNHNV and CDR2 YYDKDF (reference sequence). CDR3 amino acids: CATSRDGSLAGDTGELFF.

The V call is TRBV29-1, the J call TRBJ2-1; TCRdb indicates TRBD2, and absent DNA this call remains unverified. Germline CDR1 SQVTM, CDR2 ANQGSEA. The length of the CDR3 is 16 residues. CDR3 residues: CSARTGLAISYNEQFF.

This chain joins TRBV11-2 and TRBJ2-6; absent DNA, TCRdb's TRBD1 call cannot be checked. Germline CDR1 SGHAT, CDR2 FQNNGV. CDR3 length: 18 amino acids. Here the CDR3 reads CASSLVTGNPTGANVLTF.

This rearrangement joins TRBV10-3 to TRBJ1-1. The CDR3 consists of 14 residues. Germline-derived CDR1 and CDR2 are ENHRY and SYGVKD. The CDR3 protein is CAISPSEGDTEAFF.

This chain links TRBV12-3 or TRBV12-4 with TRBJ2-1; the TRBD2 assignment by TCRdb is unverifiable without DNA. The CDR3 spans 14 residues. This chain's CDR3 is CASSLGAQYNEQFF.

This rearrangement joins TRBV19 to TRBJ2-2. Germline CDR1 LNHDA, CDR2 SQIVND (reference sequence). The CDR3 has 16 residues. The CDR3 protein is CASSTTFSVGTGELFF.

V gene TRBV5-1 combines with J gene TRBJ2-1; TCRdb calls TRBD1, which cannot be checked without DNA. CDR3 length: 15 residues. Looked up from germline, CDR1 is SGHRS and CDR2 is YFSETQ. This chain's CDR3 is CASSRTGLGNNEQFF. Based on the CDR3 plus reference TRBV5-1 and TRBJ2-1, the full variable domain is KAGVTQTPRYLIKTRGQQVTLSCSPISGHRSVSWYQQTPGQGLQFLFEYFSETQRNKGNFPGRFSGRQFSNSRSEMNVSTLELGDSALYLCASSRTGLGNNEQFFGPGTRLTVL.

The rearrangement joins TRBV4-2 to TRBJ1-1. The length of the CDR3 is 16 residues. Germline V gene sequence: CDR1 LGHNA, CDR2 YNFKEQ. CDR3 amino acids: CASSQERRMGSAEAFF.

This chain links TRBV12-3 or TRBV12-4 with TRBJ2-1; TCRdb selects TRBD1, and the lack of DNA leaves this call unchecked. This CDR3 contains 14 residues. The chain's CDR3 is CASRPLAVVDEQFF.

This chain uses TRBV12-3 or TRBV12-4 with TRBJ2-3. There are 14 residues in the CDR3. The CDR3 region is CASSFSQSTDTQYF.

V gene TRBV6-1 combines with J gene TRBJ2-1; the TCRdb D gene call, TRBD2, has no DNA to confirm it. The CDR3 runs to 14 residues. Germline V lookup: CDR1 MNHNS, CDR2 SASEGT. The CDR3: CASSPQREYNEQFF.

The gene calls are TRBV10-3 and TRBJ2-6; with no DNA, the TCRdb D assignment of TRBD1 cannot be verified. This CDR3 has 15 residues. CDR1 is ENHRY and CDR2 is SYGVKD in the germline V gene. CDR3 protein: CAISDRDTGANVLTF.

The CDR3 protein is CASSSPGQGSYNEQFF. This chain uses TRBV28 with TRBJ2-1; there is no DNA to check the TCRdb D call of TRBD1. This CDR3 region has 16 residues. Germline values: CDR1 MDHEN, CDR2 SYDVKM.

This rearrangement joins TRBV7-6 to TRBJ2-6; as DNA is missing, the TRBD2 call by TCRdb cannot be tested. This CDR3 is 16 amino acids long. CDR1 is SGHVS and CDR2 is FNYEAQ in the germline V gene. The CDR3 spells CASSAGRPFGANVLTF.

The CDR3 sequence: CASSEGINSEAFF. This rearrangement joins TRBV6-1 to TRBJ1-1. This CDR3 contains 13 residues. CDR1 and CDR2 (germline): MNHNS, SASEGT.

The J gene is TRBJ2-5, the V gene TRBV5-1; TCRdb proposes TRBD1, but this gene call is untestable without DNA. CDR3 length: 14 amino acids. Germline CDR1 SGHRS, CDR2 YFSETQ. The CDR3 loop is CASSSGHSEETQYF.

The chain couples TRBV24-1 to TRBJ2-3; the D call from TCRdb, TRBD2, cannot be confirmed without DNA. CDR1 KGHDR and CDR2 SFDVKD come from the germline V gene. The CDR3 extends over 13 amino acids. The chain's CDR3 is CATKASGTDTQYF.

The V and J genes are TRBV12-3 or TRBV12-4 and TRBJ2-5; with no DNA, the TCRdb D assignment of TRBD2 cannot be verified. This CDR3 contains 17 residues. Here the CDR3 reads CASSFTSGTIVQETQYF.

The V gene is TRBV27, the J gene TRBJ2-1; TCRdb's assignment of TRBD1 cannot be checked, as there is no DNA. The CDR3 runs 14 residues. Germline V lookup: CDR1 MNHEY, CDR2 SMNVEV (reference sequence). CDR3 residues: CASSPGVGGAVEFF.

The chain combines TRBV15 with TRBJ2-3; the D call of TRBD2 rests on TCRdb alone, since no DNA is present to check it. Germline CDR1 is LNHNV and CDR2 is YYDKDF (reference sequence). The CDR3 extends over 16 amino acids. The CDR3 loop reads CATNLLLAGAGNTQYF.

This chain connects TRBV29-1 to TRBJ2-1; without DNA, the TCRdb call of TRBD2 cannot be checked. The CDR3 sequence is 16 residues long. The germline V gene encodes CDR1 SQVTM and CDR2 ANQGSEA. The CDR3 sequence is CSVEDLAESSYNEQFF.

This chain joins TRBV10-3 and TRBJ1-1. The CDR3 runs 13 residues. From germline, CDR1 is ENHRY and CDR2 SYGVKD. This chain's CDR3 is CAIMDSLNPEAFF.